This TCR beta chain was retrieved from a study of T cell changes during pregnancy in multiple sclerosis (dated by TCRdb to about 2019). With respect to the entire study: Changes in the T cell repertoire over the course of pregnancy were examined in this study in women with multiple sclerosis.

Remarks on this clone: Its recognized antigen is unknown. Base qualities are not provided; no much larger clone lies one nucleotide away.

A distance of 16 bases separates the germline ends of V and J, which lose 9 bases and 7 bases respectively. The CDR3 holds 13 amino acids from the cysteine to the phenylalanine. CDR3 DNA only is kept here, 39 bases in frame from base 1. According to the germline V gene, CDR1 reads MNHNS and CDR2 reads SASEGT. Library generation was performed with the immunoSEQ multiplex PCR assay. Imported from immuneACCESS, the table was reduced by TCRdb to in-frame sequences with V and J called. These copies leave out some clones; in studies compared against another copy, an unresolved V gene accounts for under half, and the cause of the remainder is not known. The sample table lists roughly 70,000 clones, 85% to 95% of them with a count of one. Over 2% of the sample goes to the ten largest clones.

The TCR originated in a female donor with multiple sclerosis, enrolled in a pregnancy study. The V gene is TRBV6-1 and the J gene is TRBJ2-1; the D gene is possibly TRBD1, with 6 bases matching. The sequenced sample was peripheral blood, obtained before pregnancy. The CDR3 protein is CASGTFKSNEQFF. The nucleotides read TGTGCCAGTGGGACATTCAAGTCTAATGAGCAGTTCTTC.